Below are 15 T cell receptor beta chains sequenced from a single sample in a study of T cell responses to AZD1222 COVID-19 vaccine. Generated by immunoSEQ multiplex PCR, the TCRdb table keeps only in-frame clones and is missing some. This sample has about 100,000 clones, with approximately 89% found just once. The starting material was peripheral blood, obtained on day 0 of AZD1222 vaccination. The receptors here all came from an adult in good health.

The chain recombines TRBV29-1 with TRBJ2-3, with D possibly being TRBD2 (6 bases). This CDR3 spans 13 amino acids. Per the germline V gene, CDR1 is SQVTM and CDR2 is ANQGSEA. V lost 8 bases, J lost 1 base, and 13 bases lay in between. The CDR3: CSHEGGGTDTQYF. As DNA, the CDR3 is TGCAGCCACGAAGGAGGGGGCACAGATACGCAGTATTTT.

DNA for the CDR3: TGTGCCAGCAGCCAGTTCTCCGGACAGGGGTACGGCTACACCTTC. Protein product: CASSQFSGQGYGYTF. The chain combines TRBV3-1 (or the pseudogene TRBV3-2) with TRBJ1-2, with TRBD1 identical over 9 bases. The CDR3 is made up of 15 amino acids. V lost 3 bases and J lost 8; bases outside the gene matches: 10. The V gene's germline CDR1 is LGHDT and CDR2 YNNKEL (reference sequence).

As to this clone: Lacking the conserved final phenylalanine or tryptophan, this CDR3 likely reflects a read error. The chain recombines TRBV7-2 with TRBJ1-6; 10 bases map to TRBD1. Germline CDR1 is SGHTA and CDR2 is FQGNSA. This CDR3 spans 16 amino acids. The J segment lost 7 bases and the V segment lost 2 bases, leaving 5 bases of the junction unmatched. CDR3 protein: CASSLTSDRGNSPLHL. CDR3 in DNA: TGTGCCAGCAGCTTAACCTCGGACAGGGGGAATTCACCCCTCCACCTT.

This sequence joins TRBV5-1 and TRBJ2-7; no firm D call. Trimming shortened V by 6 bases and J by 7 bases, and 8 bases separated the two germline ends. Per the germline V gene, CDR1 is SGHRS and CDR2 is YFSETQ. The CDR3 is 10 amino acids. The CDR3 spells CASINGEQYF. The DNA for the CDR3 is TGCGCCAGCATCAATGGGGAGCAGTACTTC.

This chain joins TRBV9 and TRBJ2-7, with D perhaps assigned TRBD1 or TRBD2 (5 bases each). This CDR3 is 14 amino acids long. Between the trimmed V and J ends, which lost 4 bases and 5 bases, there was a span of 16 bases. Germline loops: CDR1 SGDLS, CDR2 YYNGEE. The CDR3 nucleotides are TGTGCCAGCAGCCGGGACCAACTTAGCCACGAGCAGTACTTC. Encoded protein: CASSRDQLSHEQYF.

The chain links TRBV6-5 to TRBJ1-1, with D possibly being TRBD1 (5 bases). The CDR3 is 13 residues long. V was clipped by 5 bases and J by 6 bases, with 13 bases between them. Germline-derived CDR1 and CDR2 are MNHEY and SVGAGI. CDR3 DNA: TGTGCCAGCAGTACTGTCAGGGATGCTGAAGCTTTCTTT. This translates into CASSTVRDAEAFF.

The chain uses TRBV18 and TRBJ1-2; the D is unclear. The germline V gene has CDR1 KGHSH and CDR2 LQKENI. V lost 2 bases and J lost 2, with 15 bases in between. CDR3 size: 16 residues. CDR3 bases: TGTGCCAGCTCACCATCGGGCGGACGCGTCAACTATGGCTACACCTTC. Protein sequence: CASSPSGGRVNYGYTF.

V usage is TRBV12-3 or TRBV12-4 and J usage is TRBJ1-2; the D gene is possibly TRBD1 (5 bases). The CDR3 length is 12 residues. V gave up 3 bases and J gave up 8 bases, with 10 bases separating them. The CDR3 loop reads CASSFQGEGYTF. The CDR3 coding sequence is TGTGCCAGCAGTTTTCAGGGAGAGGGCTACACCTTC.

J is TRBJ2-1 and V is TRBV6-5; no firm D call. Looked up from germline, CDR1 is MNHEY and CDR2 is SVGAGI. This CDR3 has 14 residues. V lost 6 bases and J 0 bases, leaving 9 bases between the germline ends. CDR3 sequence reads: CASRAASSYNEQFF. In DNA, the CDR3 is TGTGCCAGCAGGGCGGCGTCCTCCTACAATGAGCAGTTCTTC.

In this sample, this clone turned up a few times. V gene TRBV19 combines with J gene TRBJ2-2; D is perhaps TRBD1 (6 bases). There are 13 residues in the CDR3. Germline CDR1 reads LNHDA; CDR2 reads SQIVND (reference sequence). Trimming removed 7 bases from V and 7 bases from J, with 13 bases in between. CDR3 nucleotides: TGTGCCAGTACAGGGGTGGCATTCGGGGAGCTGTTTTTT. The encoded protein is CASTGVAFGELFF.

The chain has TRBV13 and TRBJ2-3; 8 bases are a match to TRBD2. V lost 4 bases to trimming and J lost 0 bases; unmatched junction nucleotides: 3. In germline, CDR1 is PRHDT, CDR2 FYEKMQ (reference sequence). There are 15 residues in the CDR3. CDR3 bases: TGTGCCAGCAGCTCCACTAGCGGCAGCACAGATACGCAGTATTTT. Residues: CASSSTSGSTDTQYF.

This clone occurred once. The chain carries TRBV5-4 and TRBJ1-4; possible D gene TRBD1, 6 bases. CDR1 and CDR2 from the germline V gene are SGHNT and YYREEE (reference sequence). The CDR3 consists of 14 residues. V lost 4 bases to trimming and J lost 6 bases, with 13 bases between them. The CDR3 nucleotides are TGTGCCAGCAGCCTCAGGGGCCCTTATGAAAAACTGTTTTTT. It specifies CASSLRGPYEKLFF.

This clone was detected only once. In DNA, the CDR3 is TGTGCCAGCAGTGAAGTAATGTGGAGAACCGACTATGGCTACACCTTC. Residues: CASSEVMWRTDYGYTF. This sequence joins TRBV6-1 and TRBJ1-2, with no clear D. CDR1 and CDR2 (germline): MNHNS, SASEGT. The CDR3 has 16 residues. V lost 1 base to trimming and J lost 3 bases, with 15 bases between them.

This rearrangement joins TRBV19 to TRBJ2-1, with TRBD1 identical over 7 bases. The J segment lost 4 bases and the V segment lost 4 bases, leaving 4 bases of the junction unmatched. Germline CDR1 reads LNHDA; CDR2 reads SQIVND (reference sequence). The CDR3 has 14 amino acids. The CDR3 DNA is TGTGCCAGTAGTACGGGACAGAAATACAATGAGCAGTTCTTC. Protein: CASSTGQKYNEQFF.

This clone was detected a few times. This chain joins TRBV7-9 and TRBJ1-2; D uncertain. This CDR3 contains 13 residues. CDR1 is SEHNR, CDR2 FQNEAQ, per germline (reference sequence). Trimming shortened V by 0 bases and J by 8 bases, and 10 bases separated the two germline ends. The CDR3 DNA follows: TGTGCCAGCAGCTTAGCGGGGATGTACGGCTACACCTTC. Its translation: CASSLAGMYGYTF.